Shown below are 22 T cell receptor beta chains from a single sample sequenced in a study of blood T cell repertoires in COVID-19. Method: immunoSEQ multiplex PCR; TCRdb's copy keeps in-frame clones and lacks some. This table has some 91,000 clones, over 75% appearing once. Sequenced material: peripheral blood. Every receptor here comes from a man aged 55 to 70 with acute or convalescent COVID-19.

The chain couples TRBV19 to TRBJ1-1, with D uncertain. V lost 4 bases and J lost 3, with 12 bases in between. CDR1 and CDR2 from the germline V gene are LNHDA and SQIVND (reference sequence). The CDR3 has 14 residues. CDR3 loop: CASSRVRGYTEAFF. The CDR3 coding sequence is TGTGCCAGTAGTAGGGTCCGGGGATACACTGAAGCTTTCTTT.

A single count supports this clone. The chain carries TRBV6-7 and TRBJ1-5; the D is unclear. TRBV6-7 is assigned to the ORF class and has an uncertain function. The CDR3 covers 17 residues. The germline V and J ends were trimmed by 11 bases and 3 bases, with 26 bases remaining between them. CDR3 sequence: CAPRPLPTGFLNQPQHF. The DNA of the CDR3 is TGTGCCCCTAGGCCCCTTCCTACGGGGTTTCTCAATCAGCCCCAGCATTTT.

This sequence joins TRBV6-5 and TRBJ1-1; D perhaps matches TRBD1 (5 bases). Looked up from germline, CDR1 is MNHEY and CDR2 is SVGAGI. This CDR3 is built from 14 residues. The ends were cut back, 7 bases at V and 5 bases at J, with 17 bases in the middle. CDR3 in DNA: TGTGCCAGCAAGAGGAAGAGGGGAGGGACTGAAGCTTTCTTT. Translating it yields CASKRKRGGTEAFF.

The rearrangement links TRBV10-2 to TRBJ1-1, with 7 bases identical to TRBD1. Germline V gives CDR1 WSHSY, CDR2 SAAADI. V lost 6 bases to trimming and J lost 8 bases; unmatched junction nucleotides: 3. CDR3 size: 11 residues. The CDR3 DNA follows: TGCGCCAGCAGGCGGGACAGCGAAGCTTTCTTT. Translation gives CASRRDSEAFF.

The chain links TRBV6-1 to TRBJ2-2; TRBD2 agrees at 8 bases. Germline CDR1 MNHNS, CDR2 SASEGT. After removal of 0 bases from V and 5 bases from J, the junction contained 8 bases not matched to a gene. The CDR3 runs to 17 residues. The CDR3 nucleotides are TGTGCCAGCAGTGAAGCGGGGGAGGGACTAGGGACCGGGGAGCTGTTTTTT. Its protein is CASSEAGEGLGTGELFF.

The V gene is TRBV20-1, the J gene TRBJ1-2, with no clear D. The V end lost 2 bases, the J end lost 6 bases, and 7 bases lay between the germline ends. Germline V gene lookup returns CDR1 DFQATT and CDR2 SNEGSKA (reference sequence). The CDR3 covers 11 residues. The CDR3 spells CSARPEDGYTF. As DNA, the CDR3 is TGCAGTGCTAGACCGGAGGATGGCTACACCTTC.

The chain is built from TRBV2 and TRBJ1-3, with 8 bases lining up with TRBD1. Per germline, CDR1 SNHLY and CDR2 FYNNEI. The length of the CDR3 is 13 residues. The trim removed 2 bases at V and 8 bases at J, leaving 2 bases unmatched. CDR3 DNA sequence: TGTGCCAGCAGTGAACAACAGGGGGACACCATATATTTT. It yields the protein CASSEQQGDTIYF.

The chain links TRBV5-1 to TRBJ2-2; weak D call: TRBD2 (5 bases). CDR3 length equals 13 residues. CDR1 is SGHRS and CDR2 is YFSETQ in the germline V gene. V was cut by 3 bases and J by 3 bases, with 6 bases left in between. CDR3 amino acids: CASSSGYTGELFF. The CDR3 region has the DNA TGCGCCAGCAGCTCGGGATACACCGGGGAGCTGTTTTTT. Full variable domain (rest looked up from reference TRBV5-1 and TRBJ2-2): KAGVTQTPRYLIKTRGQQVTLSCSPISGHRSVSWYQQTPGQGLQFLFEYFSETQRNKGNFPGRFSGRQFSNSRSEMNVSTLELGDSALYLCASSSGYTGELFFGEGSRLTVL.

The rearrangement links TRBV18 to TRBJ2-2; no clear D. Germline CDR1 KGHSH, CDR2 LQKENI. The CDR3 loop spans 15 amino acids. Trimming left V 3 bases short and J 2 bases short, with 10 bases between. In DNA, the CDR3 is TGTGCCAGCTCACCCTCCCTCGTAAACACCGGGGAGCTGTTTTTT. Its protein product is CASSPSLVNTGELFF.

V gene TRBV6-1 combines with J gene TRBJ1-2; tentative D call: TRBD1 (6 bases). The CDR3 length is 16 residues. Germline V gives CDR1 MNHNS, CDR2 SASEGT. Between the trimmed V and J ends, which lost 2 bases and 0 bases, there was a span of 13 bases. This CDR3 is CASSESTGWTNYGYTF. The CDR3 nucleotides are TGTGCCAGCAGTGAAAGTACAGGGTGGACTAACTATGGCTACACCTTC.

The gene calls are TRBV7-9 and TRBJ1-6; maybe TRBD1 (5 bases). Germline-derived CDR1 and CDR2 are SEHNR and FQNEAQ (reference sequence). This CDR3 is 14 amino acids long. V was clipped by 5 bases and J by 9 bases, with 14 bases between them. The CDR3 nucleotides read TGTGCCAGCAGCCGGGGGATATGGAGTTCACCCCTCCACTTT. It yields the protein CASSRGIWSSPLHF. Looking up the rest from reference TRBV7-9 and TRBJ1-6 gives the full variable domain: DTGVSQNPRHKITKRGQNVTFRCDPISEHNRLYWYRQTLGQGPEFLTYFQNEAQLEKSRLLSDRFSAERPKGSFSTLEIQRTEQGDSAMYLCASSRGIWSSPLHFGNGTRLTVT.

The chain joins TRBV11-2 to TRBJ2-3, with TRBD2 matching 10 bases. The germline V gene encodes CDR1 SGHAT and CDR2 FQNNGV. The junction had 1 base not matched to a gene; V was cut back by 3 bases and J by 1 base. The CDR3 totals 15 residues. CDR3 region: CASSFLAGGTDTQYF. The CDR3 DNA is TGTGCCAGCAGCTTTCTAGCGGGGGGCACAGATACGCAGTATTTT.

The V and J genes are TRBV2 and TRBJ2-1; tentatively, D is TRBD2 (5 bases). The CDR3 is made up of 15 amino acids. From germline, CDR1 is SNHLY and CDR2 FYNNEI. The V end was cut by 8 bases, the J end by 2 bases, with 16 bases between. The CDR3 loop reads CASRKRALAYNEQFF. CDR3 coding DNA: TGTGCCAGCCGAAAGAGGGCACTGGCCTACAATGAGCAGTTCTTC.

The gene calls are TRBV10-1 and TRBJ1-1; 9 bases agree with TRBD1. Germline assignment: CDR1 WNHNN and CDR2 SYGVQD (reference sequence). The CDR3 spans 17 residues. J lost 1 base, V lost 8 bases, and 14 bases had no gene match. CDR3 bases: TGCGCCAGCCAACGAGCCGGGACAGGGAACTCGAACACTGAAGCTTTCTTT. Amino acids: CASQRAGTGNSNTEAFF.

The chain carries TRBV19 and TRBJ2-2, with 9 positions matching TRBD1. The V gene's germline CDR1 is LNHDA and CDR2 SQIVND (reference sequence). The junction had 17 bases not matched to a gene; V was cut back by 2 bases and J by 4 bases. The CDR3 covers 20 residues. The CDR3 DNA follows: TGTGCCAGTAGTATATCGGGGTTGGGGGACAGGGTATTCAGCACCGGGGAGCTGTTTTTT. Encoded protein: CASSISGLGDRVFSTGELFF.

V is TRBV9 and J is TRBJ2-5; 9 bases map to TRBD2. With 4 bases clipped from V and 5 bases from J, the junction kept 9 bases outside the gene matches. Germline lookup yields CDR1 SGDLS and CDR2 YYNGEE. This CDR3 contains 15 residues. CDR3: CASSFGTSLSETQYF. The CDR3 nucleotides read TGTGCCAGCAGCTTCGGGACTAGCCTTAGTGAGACCCAGTACTTC.

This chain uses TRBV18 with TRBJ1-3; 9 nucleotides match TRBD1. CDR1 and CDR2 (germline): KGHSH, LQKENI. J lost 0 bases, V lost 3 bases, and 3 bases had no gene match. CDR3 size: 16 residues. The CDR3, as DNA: TGTGCCAGCTCACCGTTGACAGGGGGCTCTGGAAACACCATATATTTT. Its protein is CASSPLTGGSGNTIYF.

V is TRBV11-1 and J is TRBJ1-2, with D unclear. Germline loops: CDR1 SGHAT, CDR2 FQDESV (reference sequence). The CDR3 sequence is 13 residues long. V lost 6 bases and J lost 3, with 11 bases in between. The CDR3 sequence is CASSAGFDYGYTF. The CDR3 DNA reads TGTGCCAGCAGTGCAGGATTCGACTATGGCTACACCTTC.

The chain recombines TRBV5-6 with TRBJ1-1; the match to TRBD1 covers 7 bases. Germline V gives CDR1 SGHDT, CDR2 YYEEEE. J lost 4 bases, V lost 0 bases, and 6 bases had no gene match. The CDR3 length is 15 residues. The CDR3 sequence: CASSLDRGWFTEAFF. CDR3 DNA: TGTGCCAGCAGCTTGGACAGGGGATGGTTCACTGAAGCTTTCTTT.

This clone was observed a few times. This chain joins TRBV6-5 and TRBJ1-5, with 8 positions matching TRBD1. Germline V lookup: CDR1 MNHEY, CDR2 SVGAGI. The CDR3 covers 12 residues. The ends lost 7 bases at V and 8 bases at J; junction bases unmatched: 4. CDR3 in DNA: TGTGCCAGCATGACAGGGGTTGAGCCCCAGCATTTT. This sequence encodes CASMTGVEPQHF.

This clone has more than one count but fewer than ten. This CDR3 reads CASSPPGQLRLNTEAFF. The CDR3 coding sequence is TGTGCCAGCAGTCCCCCGGGACAGCTACGCTTGAACACTGAAGCTTTCTTT. The chain links TRBV6-6 to TRBJ1-1, with 7 nucleotides matching TRBD1. The CDR3 consists of 17 residues. Germline lookup yields CDR1 MNHNY and CDR2 SVGAGI (reference sequence). V was clipped by 5 bases and J by 0 bases; unmatched bases: 12.

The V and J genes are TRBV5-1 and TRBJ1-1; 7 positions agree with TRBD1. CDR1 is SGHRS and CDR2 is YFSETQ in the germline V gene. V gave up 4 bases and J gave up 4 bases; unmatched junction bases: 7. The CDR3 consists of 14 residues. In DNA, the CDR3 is TGCGCCAGCAGCCTTTGGGACAGTGGCACTGAAGCTTTCTTT. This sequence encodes CASSLWDSGTEAFF.